A selection of T cell receptor beta chains follows, all from one sample in a study of blood T cell repertoires in COVID-19. Profiling relied on immunoSEQ multiplex PCR, and the TCRdb table lists in-frame clones only, not all of them. The data contain approximately 230,000 clones, more than 80% of them singletons. Sequencing used peripheral blood. The source is a man aged 30 to 45 who had recovered from COVID-19. Each CDR3 is given with its conserved first and last residue. Fields, in order: J gene, V gene, clone size, D gene, CDR3 protein, CDR3 DNA. The D gene is left open where the match is weak. Not all rows give a size; the values are once, few, many and, for expanded clones, a class.

J gene: TRBJ2-2
V gene: TRBV11-3
clone size: .
D gene: TRBD2
CDR3 protein: CASSLFTSGPFTGELFF
CDR3 DNA: TGTGCCAGCAGCTTGTTTACTAGCGGGCCCTTTACCGGGGAGCTGTTTTTT

J gene: TRBJ2-1
V gene: TRBV6-1
clone size: once
D gene: TRBD2
CDR3 protein: CASSEESGGVKFF
CDR3 DNA: TGTGCCAGCAGTGAGGAGAGCGGGGGGGTGAAGTTCTTC

J gene: TRBJ2-2
V gene: TRBV28
clone size: .
D gene: TRBD2
CDR3 protein: CASSLITGTSDTGELFF
CDR3 DNA: TGTGCCAGCAGTTTGATCACCGGGACTAGCGACACCGGGGAGCTGTTTTTT

J gene: TRBJ1-2
V gene: TRBV10-3
clone size: .
D gene: TRBD1
CDR3 protein: CAIRGDREDYGYTF
CDR3 DNA: TGTGCCATCAGGGGGGACAGGGAGGACTATGGCTACACCTTC

J gene: TRBJ1-6
V gene: TRBV3-1/TRBV3-2
clone size: .
D gene: .
CDR3 protein: CASSSIGPPGNSPLHF
CDR3 DNA: TGTGCCAGCAGTTCCATTGGGCCCCCAGGAAATTCACCCCTCCACTTT

J gene: TRBJ1-4
V gene: TRBV20-1
clone size: .
D gene: .
CDR3 protein: CSASRASGIEKLFF
CDR3 DNA: TGCAGTGCTAGTCGCGCGTCGGGGATTGAAAAACTGTTTTTT

J gene: TRBJ2-1
V gene: TRBV27
clone size: .
D gene: TRBD1
CDR3 protein: CASSLDQGAYEQFF
CDR3 DNA: TGTGCCAGCAGTTTAGATCAGGGGGCATATGAGCAGTTCTTC

J gene: TRBJ1-1
V gene: TRBV29-1
clone size: .
D gene: .
CDR3 protein: CSVAGSEAFF
CDR3 DNA: TGCAGCGTGGCGGGGTCTGAAGCTTTCTTT

J gene: TRBJ2-5
V gene: TRBV7-7
clone size: .
D gene: .
CDR3 protein: CASSSPSTGTETQYF
CDR3 DNA: TGTGCCAGCAGCTCCCCTTCGACGGGTACCGAGACCCAGTACTTC

J gene: TRBJ1-5
V gene: TRBV9
clone size: .
D gene: TRBD1
CDR3 protein: CASSVAGTGDQPQHF
CDR3 DNA: TGTGCCAGCAGCGTAGCCGGGACAGGCGATCAGCCCCAGCATTTT

J gene: TRBJ1-3
V gene: TRBV7-2
clone size: .
D gene: .
CDR3 protein: CASSTPGGVWNTIYF
CDR3 DNA: TGTGCCAGCAGCACACCCGGAGGGGTATGGAACACCATATATTTT